This is a list of T cell receptor beta chains from one sample in a study of shared clonotypes between healthy human individuals. Libraries were prepared by immunoSEQ multiplex PCR; TCRdb keeps only in-frame clonotypes and omits some of them. The table includes about 820,000 clones, 80% to 95% detected once. Sequences were obtained from naive CD8+ T cells sorted from blood. These receptors were collected from a man aged 30 to 39 in good health. The CDR3 runs from the conserved cysteine through the conserved F or W. A D gene is named only where the DNA matches it firmly. Rows give clone size only sometimes, using once, few, many, or a class for an expanded clone.

v_gene	abundance	d_gene	j_gene	CDR3nt	CDR3aa
TRBV7-2	-	-	TRBJ2-2	TGTGCCAGCAGCTTAGAAATGTACACCGGGGAGCTGTTTTTT	CASSLEMYTGELFF
TRBV6-5	-	-	TRBJ2-7	TGTGCCAGCAGTCCCCTCTTGGCGAGGGAGCAGTACTTC	CASSPLLAREQYF
TRBV27	once	-	TRBJ2-7	TGTGCCAGCAGTTTACGTCCCTACTACGAGCAGTACTTC	CASSLRPYYEQYF
TRBV14	-	TRBD1	TRBJ2-1	TGTGCCAGCAGCCAAACCGGGACAGGATACCCCTACAATGAGCAGTTCTTC	CASSQTGTGYPYNEQFF
TRBV7-9	-	-	TRBJ1-1	TGTGCCAGCAGCTTTCTGGATAATTACTCCGAGGAAGCTTTCTTT	CASSFLDNYSEEAFF
TRBV5-5	-	-	TRBJ2-7	TGTGCCAGCAGCGCTACATGGGGTGGCAGCTCCTACGAGCAGTACTTC	CASSATWGGSSYEQYF
TRBV10-2	-	-	TRBJ2-7	TGCGCCAGCAGCCCTGGAGTTAGCGGCCGCCTTGAGCAGTACTTC	CASSPGVSGRLEQYF
TRBV25-1	few	-	TRBJ2-7	TGTGCCAGCAGTGAATTTTCGGAGCAGTACTTC	CASSEFSEQYF
TRBV28	once	-	TRBJ1-5	TGTGCCAGCAGTTTGGGGGGATATAATCAGCCCCAGCATTTT	CASSLGGYNQPQHF
TRBV11-2	-	-	TRBJ2-7	TGTGCCAGCAGCTTAGATGCCTCCACAACCTACGAGCAGTACTTC	CASSLDASTTYEQYF
TRBV18	-	-	TRBJ2-3	TGTGCCAGCTCACCGGAGGAGAGAGCTACTAGCACAGATACGCAGTATTTT	CASSPEERATSTDTQYF
TRBV6-1	once	-	TRBJ2-7	TGTGCCAGCAGTGAAGCATTGGCTGCAGTGACCTACGAGCAGTACTTC	CASSEALAAVTYEQYF
TRBV5-1	-	-	TRBJ2-1	TGCGCCAGCAGCTTGGCGGAACTCACCTACAATGAGCAGTTCTTC	CASSLAELTYNEQFF
TRBV5-6	once	-	TRBJ2-5	TGTGCCAGCAGCTCAATAAACCGGGACTCCCAAGAGACCCAGTACTTC	CASSSINRDSQETQYF
TRBV7-9	-	TRBD1	TRBJ2-5	TGTGCCAGCAGCTTTTTTCGGGACAGGATATTAGCGAAAGAGACCCAGTACTTC	CASSFFRDRILAKETQYF
TRBV6-5	-	-	TRBJ2-5	TGTGCCAGCAGTTTGGGAAGGCAAGAGACCCAGTACTTC	CASSLGRQETQYF